This T cell receptor (beta chain) is from a study of vaccination effects on CD4 cells after COVID-19. Study observations and caveats: Convalescent patients numbered few in the study; early post-infection timepoints were missing entirely.

As for this clone: Its antigen is not known.

The assay was immunoSEQ multiplex PCR, and TCRdb's table has in-frame clones only and misses some. Here the sample spans 20,000 to 25,000 clones, more than 80% being singletons. Losses at the gene ends were 6 bases for V and 4 bases for J; bases not matched to a gene: 2. This CDR3 has 13 residues. Germline V gives CDR1 WSHSY, CDR2 SAAADI. ViraFEST assay sequencing came after antigen-specific CD4+ T cells were expanded with viral peptide pools. The authors isolated CD4+ T cells after 9 to 10 days of culture. The vaccine given was either BNT162b2 or mRNA-1273, in two doses. The sequence was obtained from a human donor who received a COVID-19 vaccine. Some clones in this sample may be carry-over from other donors' samples. Sequences were derived from CD4+ T cells from PBMCs cultured with SARS-CoV-2 spike peptides, sampled after COVID-19 vaccination. This chain uses TRBV10-2 with TRBJ1-2, with 10 positions matching TRBD1. CDR3: CASSRTGGYGYTF. CDR3 sequence (DNA): TGCGCCAGCAGCCGGACAGGGGGCTATGGCTACACCTTC.